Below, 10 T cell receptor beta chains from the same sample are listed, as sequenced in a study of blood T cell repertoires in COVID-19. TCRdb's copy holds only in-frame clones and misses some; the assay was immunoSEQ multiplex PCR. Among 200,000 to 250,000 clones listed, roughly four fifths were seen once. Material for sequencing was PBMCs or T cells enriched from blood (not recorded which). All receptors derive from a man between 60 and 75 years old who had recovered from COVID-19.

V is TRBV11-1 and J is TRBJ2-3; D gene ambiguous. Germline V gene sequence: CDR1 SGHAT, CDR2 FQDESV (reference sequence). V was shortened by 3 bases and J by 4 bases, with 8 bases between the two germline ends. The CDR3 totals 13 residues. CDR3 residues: CASSFQVPDTQYF. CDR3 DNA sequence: TGTGCCAGCAGCTTCCAGGTTCCAGATACGCAGTATTTT.

CDR3 nucleotides: TGTGCCAGCAGCGTAGACAGCTCTGGAAACACCATATATTTT. Its translation: CASSVDSSGNTIYF. This rearrangement joins TRBV9 to TRBJ1-3; D remains unclear. The germline V gene encodes CDR1 SGDLS and CDR2 YYNGEE. The CDR3 sequence is 14 residues long. V lost 0 bases, J lost 0 bases, and 4 bases lay in between.

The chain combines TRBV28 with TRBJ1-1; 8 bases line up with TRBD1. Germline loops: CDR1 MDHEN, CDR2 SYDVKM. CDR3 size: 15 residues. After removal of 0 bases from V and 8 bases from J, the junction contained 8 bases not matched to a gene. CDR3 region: CASSLWVNRGGEAFF. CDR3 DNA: TGTGCCAGCAGTTTATGGGTCAACAGGGGGGGCGAAGCTTTCTTT.

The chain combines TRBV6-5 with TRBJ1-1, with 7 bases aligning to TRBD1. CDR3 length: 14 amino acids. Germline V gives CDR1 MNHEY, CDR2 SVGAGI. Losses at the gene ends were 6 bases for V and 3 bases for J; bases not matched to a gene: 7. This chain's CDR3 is CASRNRGVDTEAFF. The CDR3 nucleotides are TGTGCCAGCAGAAACAGGGGTGTTGACACTGAAGCTTTCTTT.

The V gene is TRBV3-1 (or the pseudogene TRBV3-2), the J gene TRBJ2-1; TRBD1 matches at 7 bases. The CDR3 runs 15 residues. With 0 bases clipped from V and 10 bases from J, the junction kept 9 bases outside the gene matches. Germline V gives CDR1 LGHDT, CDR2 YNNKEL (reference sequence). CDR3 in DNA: TGTGCCAGCAGCCAAGAGGCAGGGGGTAAATTCGAGCAGTTCTTC. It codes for CASSQEAGGKFEQFF.

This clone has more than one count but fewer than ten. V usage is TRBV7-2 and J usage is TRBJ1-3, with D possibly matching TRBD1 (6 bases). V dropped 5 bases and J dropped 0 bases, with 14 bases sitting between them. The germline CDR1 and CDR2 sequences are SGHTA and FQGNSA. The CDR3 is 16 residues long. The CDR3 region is CASSVIGGASGNTIYF. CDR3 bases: TGTGCCAGCAGCGTAATCGGGGGGGCCTCTGGAAACACCATATATTTT.

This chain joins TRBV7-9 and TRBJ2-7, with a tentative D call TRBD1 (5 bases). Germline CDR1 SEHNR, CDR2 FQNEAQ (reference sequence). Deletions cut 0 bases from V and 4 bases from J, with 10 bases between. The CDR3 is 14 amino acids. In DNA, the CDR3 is TGTGCCAGCAGCTTAGCGGGGCAGGCTTACGAGCAGTACTTC. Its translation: CASSLAGQAYEQYF.

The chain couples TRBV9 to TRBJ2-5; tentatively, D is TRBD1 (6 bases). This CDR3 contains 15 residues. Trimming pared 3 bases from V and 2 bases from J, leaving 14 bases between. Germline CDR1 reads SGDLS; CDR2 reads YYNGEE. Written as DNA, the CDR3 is TGTGCCAGCAGCGCCGGGACAATTCTTCAAGAGACCCAGTACTTC. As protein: CASSAGTILQETQYF.

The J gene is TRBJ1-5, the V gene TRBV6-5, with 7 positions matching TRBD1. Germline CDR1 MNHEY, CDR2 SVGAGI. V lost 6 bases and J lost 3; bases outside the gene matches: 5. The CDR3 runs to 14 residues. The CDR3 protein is CASRATGNNQPQHF. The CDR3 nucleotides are TGTGCCAGCAGGGCGACAGGGAACAATCAGCCCCAGCATTTT.

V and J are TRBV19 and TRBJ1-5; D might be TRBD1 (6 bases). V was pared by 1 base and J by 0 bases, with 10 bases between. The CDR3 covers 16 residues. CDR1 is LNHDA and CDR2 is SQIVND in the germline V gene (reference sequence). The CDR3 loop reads CASSIVYRDSNQPQHF. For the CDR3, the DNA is TGTGCCAGTAGTATAGTGTACAGGGATAGCAATCAGCCCCAGCATTTT.